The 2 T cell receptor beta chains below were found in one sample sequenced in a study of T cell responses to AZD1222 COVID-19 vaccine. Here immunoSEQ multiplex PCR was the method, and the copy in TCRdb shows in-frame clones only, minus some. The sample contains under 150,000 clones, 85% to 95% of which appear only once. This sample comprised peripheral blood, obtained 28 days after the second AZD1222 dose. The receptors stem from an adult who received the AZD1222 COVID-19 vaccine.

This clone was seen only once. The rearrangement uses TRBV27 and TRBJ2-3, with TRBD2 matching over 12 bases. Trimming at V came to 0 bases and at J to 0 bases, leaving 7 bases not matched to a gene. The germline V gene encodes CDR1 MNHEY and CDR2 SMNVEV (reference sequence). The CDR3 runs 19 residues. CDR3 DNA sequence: TGTGCCAGCAGTTTATCGCCCCCTGGACTAGCGGGGAGCACAGATACGCAGTATTTT. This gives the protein CASSLSPPGLAGSTDTQYF.

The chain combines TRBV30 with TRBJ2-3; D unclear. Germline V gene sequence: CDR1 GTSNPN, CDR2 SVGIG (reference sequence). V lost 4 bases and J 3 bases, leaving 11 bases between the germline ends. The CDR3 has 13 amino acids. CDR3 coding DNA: TGTGCCTGGACTCAGTACCAAACAGATACGCAGTATTTT. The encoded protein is CAWTQYQTDTQYF. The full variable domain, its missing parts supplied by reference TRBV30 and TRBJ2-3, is SQTIHQWPATLVQPVGSPLSLECTVEGTSNPNLYWYRQAAGRGLQLLFYSVGIGQISSEVPQNLSASRPQDRQFILSSKKLLLSDSGFYLCAWTQYQTDTQYFGPGTRLTVL.